What follows describes a single T cell receptor (beta chain). Trimming took off 7 bases at V and 10 bases at J, with 11 bases between the two ends. The CDR3 has 11 residues. Germline V lookup: CDR1 SGHTA, CDR2 FQGNSA. The use of a sample-barcoded 5' primer and a J-beta primer mix characterized a second PCR of about 7 to 12 cycles. CDR3-containing paired-end reads numbered at least 2.5 million in each sample. Via MiXCR, TCRdb re-called the 5' RACE reads, giving one row per CDR3 protein. Here the sample spans roughly 900,000 distinct CDR3 sequences, around 48% being singletons. Investigators took about 9.4 milliliters of peripheral blood from every donor. The sample originates from a study of blood T cells in healthy people across ages.

Source material: blood. This receptor was taken from a young man in good health. V and J are TRBV7-2 and TRBJ2-1; no clear D gene. In DNA form, the CDR3 reads TGTGCCAGCACTTCTATGGGAGAGCAGTTCTTC. As protein: CASTSMGEQFF. Based on the CDR3 plus reference TRBV7-2 and TRBJ2-1, the full variable domain is GAGVSQSPSNKVTEKGKDVELRCDPISGHTALYWYRQSLGQGLEFLIYFQGNSAPDKSGLPSDRFSAERTGGSVSTLTIQRTQQEDSAVYLCASTSMGEQFFGPGTRLTVL.